This TCR beta chain stems from a study of blood T cells in healthy people across ages. Regarding the study as a whole: Higher naive T cell percentage went strongly together with higher TCR beta diversity. TCR beta diversity, measured per million T cells, fell in a roughly linear way with age.

Alongside a J-beta primer mix, a sample-barcoded 5' primer served in a second PCR lasting roughly 7 to 11 cycles. MiXCR, applied by TCRdb to the 5' RACE reads, yields one record per CDR3 protein. This sample yields about 1.4 million distinct CDR3 sequences, of which roughly 59% are seen a single time; about 6.3% belongs to the top ten. This clonotype came up once. Its target is not known. Germline CDR1 is SEHNR and CDR2 is FQNEAQ (reference sequence). Losses at the gene ends were 7 bases for V and 8 bases for J; bases not matched to a gene: 5. The CDR3 totals 13 residues. Healthy Caucasian individuals from Russia aged about 6 to 90 served as donors. Extraction yielded at least 5 micrograms of total RNA per sample.

Source material: blood. This chain links TRBV7-9 with TRBJ2-1, with 10 bases fitting TRBD2. This sequence was found in a man between 18 and 29 years old in good health. For the CDR3, the DNA is TGTGCCAGCACTAGCGGGAGCCGGGATGAGCAGTTCTTC. Translation: CASTSGSRDEQFF.